The source of this TCR beta chain is a study of radiotherapy plus CTLA-4 blockade in lung cancer. Study-wide results and caveats: Per reports, early blood T cell clone dynamics, plus interferon-beta, forecast response most strongly.

Assay used: immunoSEQ multiplex PCR; TCRdb lists only in-frame clones, some missing. This table holds over 50,000 clones, approximately 79% found once. Alongside CTLA-4 blockade with ipilimumab, patients with chemo-refractory metastatic non-small-cell lung cancer received focal radiation. V lost 7 bases and J 1 base, leaving 8 bases between the germline ends. This CDR3 comprises 13 residues. Per the germline V gene, CDR1 is MNHNS and CDR2 is SASEGT. Comment on this clone: Antigen unknown.

The chain employs TRBV6-1 and TRBJ1-5; the D is unclear. Specimen: peripheral blood, collected from a patient treated with radiotherapy plus ipilimumab. The receptor's source is a human donor with non-small cell lung cancer who had a complete response to radiotherapy plus ipilimumab. In DNA, the CDR3 is TGTGCCAGCAAAGAACAGAGCAATCAGCCCCAGCATTTT. Its translation: CASKEQSNQPQHF.